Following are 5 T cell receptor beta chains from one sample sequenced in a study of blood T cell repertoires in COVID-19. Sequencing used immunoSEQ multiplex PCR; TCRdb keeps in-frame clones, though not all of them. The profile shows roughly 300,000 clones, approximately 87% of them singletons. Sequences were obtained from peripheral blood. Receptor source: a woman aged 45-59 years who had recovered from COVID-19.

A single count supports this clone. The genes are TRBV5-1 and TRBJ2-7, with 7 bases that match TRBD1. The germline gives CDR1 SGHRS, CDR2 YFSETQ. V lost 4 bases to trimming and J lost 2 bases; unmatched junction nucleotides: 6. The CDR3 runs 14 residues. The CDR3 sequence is CASSMYRGTYEQYF. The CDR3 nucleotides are TGCGCCAGCAGCATGTACAGGGGAACCTACGAGCAGTACTTC.

The CDR3 DNA reads TGTGCCGGTAGGAGGGGTGAGCAGTTCTTC. Protein product: CAGRRGEQFF. The chain recombines TRBV6-5 with TRBJ2-1; a possible D gene is TRBD2 (6 bases). The CDR3 runs 10 residues. V lost 11 bases, J lost 9 bases, and 11 bases lay in between. Looked up from germline, CDR1 is MNHEY and CDR2 is SVGAGI.

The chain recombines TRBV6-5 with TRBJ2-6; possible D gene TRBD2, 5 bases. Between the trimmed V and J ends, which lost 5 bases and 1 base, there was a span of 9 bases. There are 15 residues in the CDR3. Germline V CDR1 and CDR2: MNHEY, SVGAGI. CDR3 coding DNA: TGTGCCAGCAGTCCCAGGAGGTCTGGGGCCAACGTCCTGACTTTC. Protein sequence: CASSPRRSGANVLTF.

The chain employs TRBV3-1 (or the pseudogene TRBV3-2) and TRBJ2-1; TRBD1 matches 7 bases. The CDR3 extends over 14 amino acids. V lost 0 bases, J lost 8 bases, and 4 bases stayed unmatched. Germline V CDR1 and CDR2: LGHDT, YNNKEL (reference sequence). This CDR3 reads CASSQERTGDEQFF. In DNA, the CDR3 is TGTGCCAGCAGCCAAGAAAGAACAGGGGATGAGCAGTTCTTC.

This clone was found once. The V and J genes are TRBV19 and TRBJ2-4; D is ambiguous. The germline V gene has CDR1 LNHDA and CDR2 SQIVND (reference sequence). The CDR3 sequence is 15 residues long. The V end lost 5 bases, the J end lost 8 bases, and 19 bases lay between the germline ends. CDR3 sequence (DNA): TGTGCCAGTAGTTCCCTGGGCAGACAAATGGACATTCAGTACTTC. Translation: CASSSLGRQMDIQYF.